This T cell receptor beta chain was obtained from a study of naive and memory T cell subsets. Study-wide results and limits: Naive repertoires, especially CD8, held a few larger clonotypes, possibly memory cells re-expressing CD45RA.

From the second PCR step, alpha and beta chains were amplified apart. CD8 T cells were positively selected from what remained after CD4 positive selection. As for this clonotype: Its target is not known.

Two oligonucleotides, mixed equimolar, formed the beta constant-region primer covering TRBC1 and TRBC2. Ligated cDNA was amplified by four rounds of PCR with nested alpha and beta constant-region primers and SP2. One entry per CDR3 protein, called by TCRdb with MiXCR from the UMI-ligation and nested PCR reads. The data show 99,000 or so distinct CDR3 sequences, about 15% seen once. This CDR3 comprises 13 residues. Germline CDR1 SEHNR, CDR2 FQNEAQ (reference sequence). Trimming shortened V by 10 bases and J by 0 bases, and 9 bases separated the two germline ends. The TCR comes from a human donor in good health. The specimen was naive CD8+ T cells from blood. V gene TRBV7-9 combines with J gene TRBJ1-4, with no clear D. Here the CDR3 reads CATLSATNEKLFF. The CDR3 DNA follows: TGTGCCACCCTCTCGGCAACTAATGAAAAACTGTTTTTT.